The entry that follows covers one T cell receptor (beta chain) sequence. This sample was taken from a study of OX40 agonist ivuxolimab in advanced cancers. Study as a whole: Every patient in dose escalation had hepatocellular carcinoma, melanoma, renal cell or head and neck cancer.

CDR3 size: 15 residues. Trimming took 2 bases from V and 5 from J, leaving 17 bases between them. Germline V gene lookup returns CDR1 SGHNT and CDR2 YYREEE (reference sequence). Profiling relied on immunoSEQ multiplex PCR, and the TCRdb table lists in-frame clones only, not all of them. The table has around 100,000 clones, 91% seen once. The sample in question was CD4+ or CD8+ T cells sorted from blood, obtained in a trial of the OX40 agonist ivuxolimab. The TCR originated in an adult with an advanced solid tumor such as melanoma, head and neck, liver or kidney cancer. The rearrangement uses TRBV5-4 and TRBJ2-7; either TRBD1 or TRBD2 may supply D (5 bases each). CDR3 sequence reads: CASSFRDGSLDEQYF. The CDR3 DNA follows: TGTGCCAGCAGCTTCAGGGACGGGTCTTTGGACGAGCAGTACTTC.